The rows below give T cell receptor beta chains drawn from one sample of a study of T cells in Graves' hyperthyroidism and ophthalmopathy. Each CDR3 protein is one row after TCRdb ran MiXCR on the multiplex PCR reads. The sample contains 200,000 to 250,000 distinct CDR3 sequences, 17% of which appear only once. Sequenced input: blood. Receptors originate from a man in his fifties or sixties with Graves' hyperthyroidism. Both conserved end residues are part of each CDR3. The D gene is left open where the match is weak. Where a row states a size, it is once, few, many or the class of an expanded clone; other rows omit it.

V	J	size	D	CDR3	DNA
TRBV7-8	TRBJ2-7	few	-	CASSLDTQYEQYF	TGTGCCAGCAGCTTAGACACGCAATACGAGCAGTACTTC
TRBV9	TRBJ2-3	-	-	CASNAGDRGTDTQYF	TGTGCCAGCAACGCTGGGGATCGAGGCACAGATACGCAGTATTTT
TRBV27	TRBJ2-3	many	-	CASRDISHGGADTQYF	TGTGCCAGCAGGGACATCTCACACGGAGGTGCAGATACGCAGTATTTT
TRBV6-1	TRBJ2-2	many	-	CASINIAGRDTGELFF	TGTGCCAGCATTAATATAGCTGGCAGAGACACCGGGGAGCTGTTTTTT
TRBV6-1	TRBJ2-3	many	-	CASTGGITGTDTQYF	TGTGCCAGTACAGGCGGGATAACAGGGACAGATACGCAGTATTTT
TRBV2	TRBJ2-1	-	TRBD2	CASSGLLAGNNEQFF	TGTGCCAGCAGTGGACTACTAGCGGGTAACAATGAGCAGTTCTTC
TRBV19	TRBJ2-7	few	-	CASSMFLAYEQYF	TGTGCCAGTAGTATGTTTCTAGCCTACGAGCAGTACTTC
TRBV28	TRBJ2-5	-	-	CASRLGPEGTQYF	TGTGCCAGCAGGCTTGGCCCAGAGGGGACCCAGTACTTC
TRBV11-2	TRBJ2-3	many	-	CASSLLIDPTDTQYF	TGTGCCAGCAGCTTACTTATAGATCCCACAGATACGCAGTATTTT
TRBV13	TRBJ1-4	few	-	CASSPTLQPGKLFF	TGTGCCAGCAGCCCAACCCTACAGCCCGGAAAACTGTTTTTT
TRBV6-1	TRBJ2-2	few	TRBD1	CASNSGGNTGELFF	TGTGCCAGCAACTCAGGGGGGAACACCGGGGAGCTGTTTTTT
TRBV2	TRBJ1-2	many	TRBD1	CASSRDRTSYGYTF	TGTGCCAGCAGCAGGGACAGGACCAGCTATGGCTACACCTTC
TRBV29-1	TRBJ1-1	few	-	CSVEPEMNTEAFF	TGCAGCGTTGAACCCGAGATGAACACTGAAGCTTTCTTT
TRBV20-1	TRBJ2-5	many	TRBD2	CSAQDPSGIETQYF	TGCAGTGCCCAGGACCCTAGCGGGATAGAGACCCAGTACTTC
TRBV7-2	TRBJ2-7	-	-	CASSLARTYEQYF	TGTGCCAGCAGCTTAGCGCGGACCTACGAGCAGTACTTC
TRBV7-2	TRBJ2-3	many	TRBD2	CASSLAGGFTDTQYF	TGTGCCAGCAGTCTAGCGGGGGGGTTCACAGATACGCAGTATTTT
TRBV28	TRBJ2-3	many	TRBD2	CASSPTLTSGRATDTQYF	TGTGCCAGCAGTCCCACGCTGACTAGCGGGAGGGCTACAGATACGCAGTATTTT
TRBV5-4	TRBJ2-2	once	TRBD2	CASSFRTSEDGGNTGELFF	TGTGCCAGCAGCTTCCGGACTAGCGAAGATGGTGGGAACACCGGGGAGCTGTTTTTT
TRBV19	TRBJ1-6	few	-	CASRPRKDSPLHF	TGTGCCAGTAGGCCCCGGAAGGATTCACCCCTCCACTTT
TRBV12-3/TRBV12-4	TRBJ2-3	few	-	CASSLDSSGDTQYF	TGTGCCAGCAGTTTGGATTCCTCGGGAGATACGCAGTATTTT
TRBV30	TRBJ2-2	many	TRBD1	CAWSKWTGRTGELFF	TGTGCCTGGAGTAAATGGACAGGGCGGACCGGGGAGCTGTTTTTT